The 5 T cell receptor beta chains below all came from one sample that was sequenced in a study of T cell responses to AZD1222 COVID-19 vaccine (dated by TCRdb to the early 2020s). The library came from the immunoSEQ multiplex PCR assay. What TCRdb holds here is the immuneACCESS table cut down to in-frame rearrangements. Part of the clones is not present; checked against another copy, under half of the missing clones reflect an unresolved V gene, and the others are unexplained. This sample is represented by approximately 110,000 clones; 70% to 90% of them were singletons. The top ten clones comprise around 2.3% of the sample. Taken with the paper, the label for time point translates to: about 28 days (+/-7) after the second vaccine dose. The specimen was peripheral blood, collected 28 days after the second AZD1222 dose. The receptors here all came from an adult who received the AZD1222 COVID-19 vaccine.

Only one count was recorded for this clone. The rearrangement links TRBV4-1 to TRBJ2-1, with D maybe TRBD2 (6 bases). This CDR3 contains 16 residues. Germline V CDR1 and CDR2: MGHRA, YSYEKL. V gave up 4 bases and J gave up 7 bases, with 20 bases separating them. CDR3 coding DNA: TGCGCCAGCAGCCGTTTAGCGGTACAATTGAAGAATGAGCAGTTCTTC. This codes for CASSRLAVQLKNEQFF.

The V gene is TRBV6-6, the J gene TRBJ1-2, with 8 bases identical to TRBD1. Germline assignment: CDR1 MNHNY and CDR2 SVGAGI (reference sequence). Trimming cost V 7 bases and J 1 base; bases outside gene matches: 2. The CDR3 contains 13 residues. Here the CDR3 reads CASTGQGNYGYTF. The CDR3, as DNA: TGTGCCAGCACCGGACAGGGTAACTATGGCTACACCTTC.

This clone appeared a single time. The chain recombines TRBV5-6 with TRBJ2-5; possible D gene TRBD1, 5 bases. This CDR3 is built from 16 residues. The V end lost 3 bases, the J end lost 1 base, and 16 bases lay between the germline ends. Germline V gene lookup returns CDR1 SGHDT and CDR2 YYEEEE. The CDR3 DNA sequence: TGTGCCAGCAGCTCCAGGACACGAATCAGCCAAGAGACCCAGTACTTC. Protein: CASSSRTRISQETQYF. Full variable domain (rest looked up from reference TRBV5-6 and TRBJ2-5): DAGVTQSPTHLIKTRGQQVTLRCSPKSGHDTVSWYQQALGQGPQFIFQYYEEEERQRGNFPDRFSGHQFPNYSSELNVNALLLGDSALYLCASSSRTRISQETQYFGPGTRLLVL.

The chain combines TRBV7-2 with TRBJ1-1; D is unresolved. Germline loops: CDR1 SGHTA, CDR2 FQGNSA. Trimming took 1 base from V and 1 from J, leaving 4 bases between them. This CDR3 region has 13 residues. The CDR3 reads CASSLDTNTEAFF. Here the CDR3 DNA reads TGTGCCAGCAGCTTAGATACGAACACTGAAGCTTTCTTT.

The chain joins TRBV28 to TRBJ1-1; D might be TRBD1 (6 bases). The CDR3 runs to 13 residues. Trimming stripped 5 bases from V and 4 bases from J, with 11 bases between. Germline CDR1 and CDR2: MDHEN and SYDVKM. This CDR3 reads CASSIEQGTEAFF. CDR3 bases: TGTGCCAGCAGTATAGAACAGGGCACTGAAGCTTTCTTT.